Shown below are 23 T cell receptor beta chains from a single sample sequenced in a study of T cells in women clearing cervical HPV infection. Sequencing was performed with immunoSEQ multiplex PCR; in TCRdb, only in-frame clones are kept and a portion is missing. The listing contains around 39,000 clones. Sequenced: blood buffy coat. These receptors were collected from a woman aged 18 to 75 with a cervical HPV16 infection that either progressed to CIN3+ or cleared (not recorded which).

Turning to this clone: The CDR3 is cut off 3 residues early in the read; its end comes from the germline J gene. The chain employs TRBV20-1 and TRBJ2-3, with 7 bases matching TRBD1. Germline-derived CDR1 and CDR2 are DFQATT and SNEGSKA (reference sequence). The CDR3 consists of 13 residues. The sequenced CDR3 bases are TGCAGTGCTAAAACAGGGGTTACTCAGCCG. Translating gives CSAKTGVTQP. The CDR3 as a whole reads CSAKTGVTQPQYF.

Turning to this clone: The read ends 3 residues before the CDR3 terminus; that terminus is restored from the germline J gene. The chain combines TRBV10-3 with TRBJ1-1; 8 bases are a match to TRBD1. Germline-derived CDR1 and CDR2 are ENHRY and SYGVKD. V was clipped by 4 bases and J by 4 bases; unmatched bases: 2. The CDR3 is made up of 13 amino acids. Incomplete CDR3 DNA: TGTGCCATCAGTGGGACAGGGCTCACTGAA. This encodes CAISGTGLTE. The whole CDR3 protein reads CAISGTGLTEAFF.

Concerning this clone: The read stops 3 residues short of the end of the CDR3; the missing end is completed from the germline J gene. This chain links TRBV19 with TRBJ1-2; 7 bases agree with TRBD1. Germline V gene sequence: CDR1 LNHDA, CDR2 SQIVND (reference sequence). This CDR3 comprises 13 residues. The covered CDR3 bases are TGTGCCAGTAACCCGGGACAGTCCTACGAC. As protein: CASNPGQSYD. The full CDR3 sequence reads CASNPGQSYDYTF.

Of note for this clone: Sequencing ends 3 residues short of the CDR3 end; the germline J gene provides the rest. V gene TRBV13 combines with J gene TRBJ2-7; 8 positions match TRBD2. The CDR3 sequence is 15 residues long. V shed 1 base and J 6 bases; nucleotides not matched to a gene: 8. In germline, CDR1 is PRHDT, CDR2 FYEKMQ (reference sequence). The CDR3 bases that were read are TGTGCCAGCAGCTTAGAGGGTAGCGGGATTGGCGAG. Amino acid sequence: CASSLEGSGIGE. The full CDR3 protein reads CASSLEGSGIGEQYF. Supplemented by reference TRBV13 and TRBJ2-7, the full variable domain reads AAGVIQSPRHLIKEKRETATLKCYPIPRHDTVYWYQQGPGQDPQFLISFYEKMQSDKGSIPDRFSAQQFSDYHSELNMSSLELGDSALYFCASSLEGSGIGEQYFGPGTRLTVT.

Regarding this clone: With the read ending 3 residues before the CDR3 end, the germline J gene is used to fill in that end. The chain carries TRBV7-8 and TRBJ2-7; the match to TRBD2 covers 9 bases. This CDR3 is built from 17 residues. V dropped 0 bases and J dropped 1; count of bases not matched to a gene: 7. Germline CDR1 SGHVS, CDR2 FQNEAQ. The CDR3: CASSLAVSGLASYEQYF. Partial CDR3 DNA: TGTGCCAGCAGCTTAGCGGTTAGCGGACTAGCGTCCTACGAG.

Remarks on this clone: Coverage ceases 3 residues before the CDR3 finishes, and the germline J gene fills in the end. V is TRBV5-5 and J is TRBJ2-7; possibly TRBD1 for D (5 bases). Germline V gene lookup returns CDR1 SGHKS and CDR2 YYEKEE (reference sequence). The CDR3 has 14 amino acids. Between the trimmed V and J ends, which lost 1 base and 3 bases, there was a span of 11 bases. CDR3 region: CASSLSGHYYEQYF. The sequenced part of the CDR3 DNA is TGTGCCAGCAGCTTGTCCGGACACTACTACGAG.

Of note for this clone: The CDR3 end falls 3 residues outside the read, so it is completed with the germline J gene. This sequence joins TRBV19 and TRBJ2-7; D unresolved. With 5 bases removed from V and 3 bases from J, the gap between germline ends came to 11 bases. CDR1 is LNHDA and CDR2 is SQIVND in the germline V gene (reference sequence). CDR3 length equals 13 residues. CDR3 DNA (partial): TGTGCCAGTAGTCCAACTATTCGCTACGAG. Translation gives CASSPTIRYE. The CDR3 reads in full as CASSPTIRYEQYF.

Turning to this clone: Read sequence stops 3 residues before the CDR3 end, and the germline J gene provides the missing end. The chain recombines TRBV29-1 with TRBJ2-1, with D possibly TRBD1 on 5 matching bases. The CDR3 contains 11 residues. Germline CDR1 and CDR2: SQVTM and ANQGSEA. The V gene lost 6 bases and the J gene lost 6 bases, with 9 bases spanning the gap. CDR3 DNA, as far as it was read: TGCAGCGTGGATCAGGGCAATGAG. Encoded protein: CSVDQGNE. The full CDR3 protein is CSVDQGNEQFF.

As regards this clone: With the read ending 3 residues before the CDR3 end, the germline J gene is used to fill in that end. The chain is built from TRBV20-1 and TRBJ1-1; possibly TRBD1 for D (5 bases). V lost 5 bases and J 4 bases, leaving 14 bases between the germline ends. The CDR3 totals 13 residues. Germline values: CDR1 DFQATT, CDR2 SNEGSKA (reference sequence). CDR3 sequence: CSAGPQGTTEAFF. The part of the CDR3 DNA that was read is TGCAGTGCTGGCCCTCAGGGTACCACTGAA.

Turning to this clone: From the germline J gene comes the end of the CDR3, since the read stops 3 residues before it. The chain uses TRBV20-1 and TRBJ2-2; D may be TRBD2 (6 bases). The length of the CDR3 is 14 residues. With 1 base removed from V and 5 bases from J, the gap between germline ends came to 11 bases. CDR1 is DFQATT, CDR2 SNEGSKA, per germline (reference sequence). CDR3 in amino acids: CSARVIGGTGELFF. The CDR3 bases that were read are TGCAGTGCTAGAGTTATCGGGGGAACCGGGGAG.

As regards this clone: The CDR3 end lies 3 residues beyond the end of the read and is filled in from the germline J gene. The V call is TRBV13, the J call TRBJ1-5, with TRBD1 matching 7 bases. The CDR3 loop spans 16 amino acids. CDR1 is PRHDT and CDR2 is FYEKMQ in the germline V gene (reference sequence). The J segment lost 0 bases and the V segment lost 5 bases, leaving 7 bases of the junction unmatched. This chain's CDR3 is CASSLRRQGSNQPQHF. CDR3 DNA (partial): TGTGCCAGCAGCCTCAGACGACAGGGTAGCAATCAGCCC.

Concerning this clone itself: The CDR3 extends 3 residues past the end of the read, so its final part is completed from the germline J gene. V usage is TRBV27 and J usage is TRBJ2-3; the D is unclear. CDR3 length equals 14 residues. Germline CDR1 is MNHEY and CDR2 is SMNVEV (reference sequence). The CDR3 loop is CASSLLWAGGTQYF. CDR3 DNA (partial): TGTGCCAGCAGTTTACTATGGGCTGGTGGGACG.

Of note for this clone: The read ends 3 residues before the CDR3 terminus; that terminus is restored from the germline J gene. The chain is built from TRBV6-1 and TRBJ1-5; tentatively, D is TRBD1 (6 bases). CDR3 length: 16 amino acids. Trimming pared 2 bases from V and 6 bases from J, leaving 17 bases between. Looked up from germline, CDR1 is MNHNS and CDR2 is SASEGT. CDR3: CASSEQGSLSGQPQHF. The covered CDR3 bases are TGTGCCAGCAGTGAACAGGGGAGCCTATCGGGTCAGCCC.

Points on this clone: The missing CDR3 end, 3 residues past where the read stops, is filled in from the germline J gene. V and J are TRBV7-2 and TRBJ1-5; D not resolved. The CDR3 runs 13 residues. Germline CDR1 reads SGHTA; CDR2 reads FQGNSA. Trimming shortened V by 4 bases and J by 4 bases, and 8 bases separated the two germline ends. The sequenced CDR3 bases are TGTGCCAGCAGCTCCGAACTTAATCAGCCC. Residues: CASSSELNQP. In full, the CDR3 reads CASSSELNQPQHF.

Notes on this clone: The CDR3 goes on 3 residues after the read ends, and that part is filled in from the germline J gene. This sequence joins TRBV2 and TRBJ2-3, with 7 bases lining up with TRBD2. Looked up from germline, CDR1 is SNHLY and CDR2 is FYNNEI. The junction had 6 bases not matched to a gene; V was cut back by 10 bases and J by 2 bases. This CDR3 spans 13 amino acids. The sequenced part of the CDR3 DNA is TGTGCCACCGTGGGACTACCCACAGATACG. Translating it yields CATVGLPTDT. The CDR3 as a whole reads CATVGLPTDTQYF.

CDR3 amino acids: CSGQGGGNQPQHF. Incomplete CDR3 DNA: TGCAGTGGACAGGGGGGGGGCAATCAGCCC. This chain joins TRBV20-1 and TRBJ1-5, with 9 bases identical to TRBD1. The sequenced fragment ends 3 residues before the CDR3 boundary, so the rest is inferred from the germline J gene. This CDR3 spans 13 amino acids. Germline V CDR1 and CDR2: DFQATT, SNEGSKA (reference sequence). With 7 bases clipped from V and 2 bases from J, the junction kept 3 bases outside the gene matches.

On this clone itself: The read is 3 residues too short to cover the CDR3 end, so that end is filled in from the germline J gene. The genes are TRBV24-1 and TRBJ1-2; D is unresolved. This CDR3 comprises 13 residues. Germline V CDR1 and CDR2: KGHDR, SFDVKD. Partial CDR3 DNA: TGTGCCACCCACCGATTCCAGCGGCTTGAC. It translates to CATHRFQRLD. The complete CDR3 reads CATHRFQRLDYTF.

Concerning this clone itself: From the germline J gene comes the end of the CDR3, since the read stops 3 residues before it. This chain connects TRBV24-1 to TRBJ2-3; no reliable D call. This CDR3 region has 13 residues. Trimming stripped 0 bases from V and 4 bases from J, with 4 bases between. Germline V gives CDR1 KGHDR, CDR2 SFDVKD. The CDR3: CATSDLIADTQYF. The covered CDR3 bases are TGTGCCACCAGTGATTTGATCGCAGATACG.

With regard to this clone: The read ends 3 residues before the CDR3 terminus; that terminus is restored from the germline J gene. The chain has TRBV7-9 and TRBJ2-1, with 13 bases that match TRBD2. This CDR3 comprises 13 residues. With V trimmed by 6 bases and J by 9 bases, 2 bases remained unmatched. The germline V gene encodes CDR1 SEHNR and CDR2 FQNEAQ (reference sequence). The CDR3 DNA, read in part, is TGTGCCAGCAGGCGGACTAGCGGGAGTGAG. Translated: CASRRTSGSE. The full CDR3 protein is CASRRTSGSEQFF.

A note on this clone: The read ends 3 residues before the CDR3 terminus; that terminus is restored from the germline J gene. This chain joins TRBV2 and TRBJ1-3, with D perhaps matching TRBD1 (5 bases). With 0 bases removed from V and 2 bases from J, the gap between germline ends came to 5 bases. CDR3 length: 14 amino acids. The germline V gene encodes CDR1 SNHLY and CDR2 FYNNEI. Here the CDR3 reads CASSEAGAGNTIYF. Partial CDR3 DNA: TGTGCCAGCAGTGAAGCAGGGGCTGGAAACACC. Drawing the rest from reference TRBV2 and TRBJ1-3, the complete variable domain is EPEVTQTPSHQVTQMGQEVILRCVPISNHLYFYWYRQILGQKVEFLVSFYNNEISEKSEIFDDQFSVERPDGSNFTLKIRSTKLEDSAMYFCASSEAGAGNTIYFGEGSWLTVV.

A note on this clone: The sequence runs out 3 residues before the end of the CDR3; the remainder is reconstructed from the germline J gene. V gene TRBV2 combines with J gene TRBJ2-1; no definite D call. From germline, CDR1 is SNHLY and CDR2 FYNNEI. Trimming pared 4 bases from V and 6 bases from J, leaving 4 bases between. This CDR3 spans 11 amino acids. The covered CDR3 bases are TGTGCCAGCAGTGTTCTCAATGAG. It is translated as CASSVLNE. The entire CDR3 reads CASSVLNEQFF. The variable domain in full, with the rest retrieved from reference TRBV2 and TRBJ2-1, is EPEVTQTPSHQVTQMGQEVILRCVPISNHLYFYWYRQILGQKVEFLVSFYNNEISEKSEIFDDQFSVERPDGSNFTLKIRSTKLEDSAMYFCASSVLNEQFFGPGTRLTVL.

A remark on this clone: The read terminates 3 residues before the CDR3 end, so the remaining end is supplied by the germline J gene. The chain links TRBV18 to TRBJ2-4, with TRBD1 matching over 9 bases. CDR3 size: 15 residues. The V gene's germline CDR1 is KGHSH and CDR2 LQKENI. The sequenced part of the CDR3 DNA is TGTGCCAGCTCTCGTTCGAGGACAGGGGATGATGGT. It codes for CASSRSRTGDDG. The CDR3 in its entirety is CASSRSRTGDDGQYF.

As for this clone: The read terminates 3 residues ahead of where the CDR3 ends, so the germline J gene completes it. The J gene is TRBJ2-2, the V gene TRBV29-1; maybe TRBD2 (7 bases). This CDR3 is 16 amino acids long. Looked up from germline, CDR1 is SQVTM and CDR2 is ANQGSEA. The part of the CDR3 DNA that was read is TGCAGCGTTGCAACGGCCCAGCACGGGGGGCTAGAAAAG. Translated: CSVATAQHGGLEK. The entire CDR3 is CSVATAQHGGLEKLFF.